This TCR beta chain was captured in a study of blood T cell repertoires in COVID-19. Study details: Both acute and convalescent COVID-19 samples were obtained from the United States, Italy and Spain.

Germline lookup yields CDR1 SGHRS and CDR2 YFSETQ. Trimming cost V 3 bases and J 4 bases; bases outside gene matches: 8. This CDR3 region has 15 residues. The study drew participants aged about 18 to 89 years from approximately 25 US areas. In the original workflow: Quantification of nucleated cells was approximated via reference gene primer amplification. The assay was immunoSEQ multiplex PCR, and TCRdb's table has in-frame clones only and misses some. Clone size and the V and J calls come from that table; the DNA yielded D and trimming. The sample lists about 250,000 clones; 85% to 90% were seen once.

This receptor was identified in a man aged 35 to 55 who had recovered from COVID-19. This rearrangement joins TRBV5-1 to TRBJ1-1, with 8 bases fitting TRBD1. The specimen sequenced was PBMCs or T cells enriched from blood (not recorded which). CDR3 DNA sequence: TGCGCCAGCAGCTCTCCGGTCACAGGGGGCACTGAAGCTTTCTTT. It encodes CASSSPVTGGTEAFF.